The entry below describes one TCR beta chain. This clonotype is considered medium-sized (0.01 to 0.1%). Which antigen it targets is not known. No much larger clone exists at a distance of one base, and base qualities are not known. The TCR beta CDR3 region was amplified with a multiplex PCR system whose first round ran for about 9 cycles using 32 V-gene forward primers and 13 J-gene reverse primers. The first PCR round used a QIAGEN Multiplex PCR Kit, and the primer sequences were filed in Chinese patent CN105087789A. Illumina universal primers were added in a second PCR round performed with the Phusion High-Fidelity PCR Kit. The TCR libraries underwent paired-end sequencing with a read length of 151 bp on the Illumina HiSeq X Ten platform. As for how the authors treated the data: Reads without multiplex PCR primers were removed using Cutadapt, read pairs were merged using PEAR, and CDR3 regions were called using MiXCR with default settings. Shannon entropy measured repertoire diversity, and clonality was calculated as one minus the Shannon entropy divided by the ln of the count of productive unique sequences. A clonotype counted as a dominant or high-frequency T-cell clone when its frequency was 0.5% or higher. TCRdb passed the public sequencing reads through fastp at Q25 and MiXCR, retaining productive beta sequences. A single entry per CDR3 protein holds the most common genes and DNA from its merged rows. TCRdb, not the authors, supplied the V and J calls. The sample includes about 2,600 distinct CDR3 sequences, with approximately 18% observed a single time. Approximately 12% of the sample is held by the ten biggest clonotypes.

Genomic DNA was extracted from bulk tumor tissue and used as the TCR template, and approximately 620 ng gDNA was amplified per sample. During surgery, multiple biopsies were taken from each primary tumor and placed as far apart as possible within the tumor mass. The study cohort was described as untreated, and patients were newly diagnosed NSCLC cases undergoing curative surgery. Donors were some 15 newly diagnosed non-small cell lung cancer patients undergoing surgery with curative intent. A couple of independent pathologists reviewed the resected tumor masses. Only DNA and RNA samples of high quality went on to sequencing. CDR3 length: 15 amino acids, cysteine to phenylalanine. The retained sequence is limited to the CDR3, 45 bases, with the frame set at the first base. Looking up the germline V gene (reference sequence) yields CDR1 DFQATT and CDR2 SNEGSKA. V was cut back by 4 bases and J by 0 bases, leaving a gap of 16 bases between them.

This specimen comes from a study of immune heterogeneity within non-small cell lung tumors (dated by TCRdb to the late 2010s). Notes on the research overall: By histology, the tumors included roughly 11 non-squamous carcinomas, several squamous cell carcinomas and 1 tumor not otherwise specified. To examine intratumoral immune heterogeneity, the study used whole-exome sequencing, RNA-seq and TCR beta repertoire sequencing on multiple spatially distinct regions of each NSCLC tumor. TCR repertoire analysis included 57 tumor loci from about 15 patients, whereas transcriptome data included only 44 loci from 11 to 12 patients. For mutant peptides 8 to 11 amino acids long, netMHCpan-3.0 predicted neoantigen binding to the HLA alleles of each patient.

Broader findings and caveats from the paper: Individual patients mostly had different high-frequency TCR beta clonotypes. A moderate positive correlation (R approximately 0.36), which was statistically significant, linked local T-cell repertoire clonality to local tumor mutational burden. Within a patient, the same dominant CDR3B clonotypes appeared at multiple loci, but different tumor locations also contained unique high-frequency clones.

The clonotype originates from a woman between 50 and 59 years old with non-small cell lung cancer. Sequenced material: lung tumor tissue. The V and J segments used are TRBV20-1 and TRBJ2-7; too little of a D gene remains to name it. The CDR3 has the sequence CSAIWPAVSSYEQYF. The nucleotides read TGCAGTGCTATTTGGCCCGCGGTCAGCTCCTACGAGCAGTACTTC.